This TCR beta chain was observed in a study of blood T cells in healthy people across ages. The study recruited healthy Caucasian donors from Russia who were aged roughly 6 to 95. Then a second PCR, running about 6 to 12 cycles, was carried out with a sample-barcoded 5' primer and a J-beta primer mix. From the 5' RACE reads, TCRdb called clonotypes with MiXCR, one entry per CDR3 protein. The repertoire holds approximately 670,000 distinct CDR3 sequences, with roughly 41% as singletons. Germline V gene sequence: CDR1 MDHEN, CDR2 SYDVKM. Unmatched junction bases numbered 13, after V lost 7 bases and J lost 5 bases. The CDR3 consists of 15 residues.

This receptor was taken from a man older than 75 in good health. The sample was blood. This chain joins TRBV28 and TRBJ2-7, with 8 positions matching TRBD2. The CDR3 nucleotides are TGTGCCAGCACCCTTAACCCGGGACTAGTCGACGAGCAGTACTTC. This codes for CASTLNPGLVDEQYF.